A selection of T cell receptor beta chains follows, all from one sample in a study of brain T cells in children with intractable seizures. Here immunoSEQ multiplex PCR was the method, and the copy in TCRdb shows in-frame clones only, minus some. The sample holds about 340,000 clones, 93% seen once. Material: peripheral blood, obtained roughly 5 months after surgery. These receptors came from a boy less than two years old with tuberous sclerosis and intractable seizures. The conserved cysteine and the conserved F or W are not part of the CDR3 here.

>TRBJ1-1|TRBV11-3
ASSLAGSGTEAF
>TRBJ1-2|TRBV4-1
ASHPTGTSSYGYT
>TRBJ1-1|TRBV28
ASSYGRVYFMNTEAF
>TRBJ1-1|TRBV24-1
ATREGTDNTEAF
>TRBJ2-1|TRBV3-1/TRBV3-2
ASSPTLVYNEQF
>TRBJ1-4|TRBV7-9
ASSSTLISNEKLF
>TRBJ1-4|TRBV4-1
ASSPRQGTNEKLF
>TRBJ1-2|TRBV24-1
ATSEDRVGYT
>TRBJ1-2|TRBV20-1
SSGHLYGYT
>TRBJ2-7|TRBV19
ASSTRTYEQY
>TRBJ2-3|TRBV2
ATRDRATDTQY
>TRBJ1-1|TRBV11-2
ASSLGGWGGETEAF
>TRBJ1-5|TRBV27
ASRPAQPPGTGVNQPQH
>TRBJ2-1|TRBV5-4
ASSLDRYMTNEQF